The 31 T cell receptor beta chains below come from one sample, sequenced in a study of cytomegalovirus exposure and HLA in healthy donors. This PCR relied on a set of 60 Vbeta primers and 13 Jbeta primers. Method: immunoSEQ multiplex PCR; TCRdb's copy keeps in-frame clones and lacks some. The sample records about 140,000 clones, approximately 80% being singletons. The sequencing sample was made of PBMCs. The receptors come from a woman younger than 30 in good health and CMV-seropositive.

In its sample, this clone was seen a few times. This chain joins TRBV5-6 and TRBJ1-2, with D maybe TRBD1 (5 bases). Germline CDR1 SGHDT, CDR2 YYEEEE. Trimming left V 1 base short and J 8 bases short, with 6 bases between. This CDR3 contains 11 residues. The CDR3 sequence: CASSLKGGYTF. CDR3 bases: TGTGCCAGCAGCTTGAAGGGGGGCTACACCTTC.

The rearrangement links TRBV21-1 to TRBJ2-7; the DNA was not used to check the table's D call, TRBD1. TRBV21-1 is a recognized pseudogene. The CDR3 is 16 amino acids. The CDR3 coding sequence is TGTGCCAGCAGCAAAGATATCGGAACAGGGCCCAACGAGCAGTACTTC. As protein: CASSKDIGTGPNEQYF.

DNA of the CDR3: TGCGCCAGCAGCCAAGATTGGCCCTCTGGAAACACCATATATTTT. Its protein product is CASSQDWPSGNTIYF. V is TRBV4-1 and J is TRBJ1-3, with no clear D. Germline assignment: CDR1 MGHRA and CDR2 YSYEKL. CDR3 length: 15 amino acids. The germline V and J ends were trimmed by 0 bases and 0 bases, with 6 bases remaining between them.

V gene TRBV30 combines with J gene TRBJ2-7; tentatively, D is TRBD1 (5 bases). V was shortened by 2 bases and J by 9 bases, with 11 bases between the two germline ends. This CDR3 is built from 11 residues. Germline V gene sequence: CDR1 GTSNPN, CDR2 SVGIG (reference sequence). The CDR3 sequence: CAWSPGSWQYF. CDR3 coding DNA: TGTGCCTGGAGTCCAGGGTCGTGGCAGTACTTC.

V and J are TRBV7-2 and TRBJ2-6, with TRBD2 matching 9 bases. This CDR3 has 19 residues. V trimming: 3 bases; J trimming: 4 bases; junction bases outside the gene matches: 13. Germline V lookup: CDR1 SGHTA, CDR2 FQGNSA. CDR3 amino acids: CASSLRLASGVSGANVLTF. Written as DNA, the CDR3 is TGTGCCAGCAGCTTGAGGTTGGCTAGCGGGGTTTCAGGGGCCAACGTCCTGACTTTC.

The gene calls are TRBV19 and TRBJ1-5, with a possible D match to TRBD1 (5 bases). This CDR3 has 15 residues. V lost 5 bases to trimming and J lost 0 bases, with 11 bases between them. Germline CDR1 and CDR2: LNHDA and SQIVND (reference sequence). The CDR3 bases are TGTGCCAGTAGTGTGGGACTGGTTAGCAATCAGCCCCAGCATTTT. Translating gives CASSVGLVSNQPQHF.

The chain couples TRBV4-3 to TRBJ1-1; 10 positions match TRBD1. CDR1 LGHNA and CDR2 YSLEER come from the germline V gene. The CDR3 has 14 amino acids. Trimming took 4 bases from V and 2 from J; bases not matched to a gene: 1. The CDR3 protein is CASSRDRGNTEAFF. The CDR3 DNA follows: TGCGCCAGCAGCCGGGACAGGGGTAACACTGAAGCTTTCTTT.

The chain has TRBV4-3 and TRBJ1-6; D ambiguous. CDR1 and CDR2 (germline): LGHNA, YSLEER. The CDR3 spans 14 residues. V was trimmed by 1 base and J by 8 bases, leaving 9 bases between them. The DNA of the CDR3 is TGCGCCAGCAGCCAAGTAGTAAAAGATTCACCCCTCCACTTT. It is translated as CASSQVVKDSPLHF.

The chain combines TRBV7-9 with TRBJ1-1, with D possibly being TRBD1 (6 bases). The CDR3 sequence is 14 residues long. Germline V gene sequence: CDR1 SEHNR, CDR2 FQNEAQ (reference sequence). V was clipped by 5 bases and J by 6 bases, with 16 bases between them. CDR3 region: CASSPTGHGSEAFF. CDR3 coding DNA: TGTGCCAGCAGCCCCACAGGGCACGGCTCTGAAGCTTTCTTT.

This clone appeared a few times. V and J are TRBV5-1 and TRBJ2-3; possible D gene TRBD2, 6 bases. This CDR3 spans 17 amino acids. V lost 2 bases to trimming and J lost 3 bases, with 19 bases between them. Germline lookup yields CDR1 SGHRS and CDR2 YFSETQ. The CDR3 sequence is CASSFLRLGSTTDTQYF. Written as DNA, the CDR3 is TGCGCCAGCAGCTTTCTCCGACTAGGTTCTACTACAGATACGCAGTATTTT.

The chain recombines TRBV30 with TRBJ1-5; no clear D. This CDR3 region has 12 residues. V shed 4 bases and J shed 5 bases, with 9 bases lying between them. The germline V gene encodes CDR1 GTSNPN and CDR2 SVGIG (reference sequence). CDR3: CAWNIQHQPQHF. The CDR3 DNA follows: TGTGCCTGGAATATACAGCATCAGCCCCAGCATTTT.

This chain joins TRBV19 and TRBJ1-2, with TRBD1 matching 9 bases. Germline assignment: CDR1 LNHDA and CDR2 SQIVND (reference sequence). Losses at the gene ends were 6 bases for V and 1 base for J; bases not matched to a gene: 9. The CDR3 has 16 residues. The CDR3 bases are TGTGCCAGTAGCTTGGGACAGGGCCCTTTTAACTATGGCTACACCTTC. Protein sequence: CASSLGQGPFNYGYTF.

The gene calls are TRBV6-6 and TRBJ2-1, with 7 bases matching TRBD2. Germline CDR1 reads MNHNY; CDR2 reads SVGAGI (reference sequence). The CDR3 is 14 residues long. Trimming at V came to 7 bases and at J to 3 bases, leaving 6 bases not matched to a gene. DNA of the CDR3: TGTGCCAGCACCTCTATAGCGGGCTACAATGAGCAGTTCTTC. As protein: CASTSIAGYNEQFF.

The chain uses TRBV2 and TRBJ1-5; no reliable D call. Trimming took 0 bases from V and 7 from J, leaving 19 bases between them. The CDR3 loop spans 17 amino acids. Germline assignment: CDR1 SNHLY and CDR2 FYNNEI. CDR3 sequence: CASSEARRNIGGQPQHF. The DNA of the CDR3 is TGTGCCAGCAGTGAAGCGCGTCGTAATATAGGAGGGCAGCCCCAGCATTTT.

The rearrangement uses TRBV6-1 and TRBJ2-1; 12 bases are a match to TRBD2. CDR1 is MNHNS and CDR2 is SASEGT in the germline V gene. This CDR3 is built from 15 residues. Losses at the gene ends were 1 base for V and 5 bases for J; bases not matched to a gene: 0. CDR3 region: CASSEGTSGNNEQFF. The CDR3 nucleotides read TGTGCCAGCAGTGAAGGGACTAGCGGGAACAATGAGCAGTTCTTC.

J is TRBJ1-4 and V is TRBV25-1; TRBD1 aligns across 8 bases. V was pared by 0 bases and J by 7 bases, with 1 base of the junction left unmatched. The CDR3 runs to 14 residues. Germline CDR1 MGHDK, CDR2 SYGVNS. The CDR3 DNA is TGTGCCAGCAGTGAATACGACAGGGGTGAAAAACTGTTTTTT. This translates into CASSEYDRGEKLFF.

The rearrangement uses TRBV6-6 and TRBJ2-3; D is ambiguous. V was cut by 0 bases and J by 4 bases, with 8 bases left in between. Germline V gene sequence: CDR1 MNHNY, CDR2 SVGAGI (reference sequence). The CDR3 is 14 amino acids. The CDR3 spells CASSYSLFADTQYF. As DNA, the CDR3 is TGTGCCAGCAGTTACTCCCTCTTCGCAGATACGCAGTATTTT.

This chain links TRBV18 with TRBJ2-5; 10 nucleotides agree with TRBD1. The CDR3 runs to 16 residues. Germline V lookup: CDR1 KGHSH, CDR2 LQKENI. V gave up 3 bases and J gave up 5 bases; unmatched junction bases: 9. The CDR3 here is CASSPRDRGKTETQYF. The CDR3, as DNA: TGTGCCAGCTCACCTCGGGACAGGGGTAAAACGGAGACCCAGTACTTC. The full variable domain, completed using reference TRBV18 and TRBJ2-5, is NAGVMQNPRHLVRRRGQEARLRCSPMKGHSHVYWYRQLPEEGLKFMVYLQKENIIDESGMPKERFSAEFPKEGPSILRIQQVVRGDSAAYFCASSPRDRGKTETQYFGPGTRLLVL.

The chain combines TRBV9 with TRBJ1-1; D uncertain. The CDR3 spans 14 residues. V shed 2 bases and J shed 5 bases, with 13 bases lying between them. In germline, CDR1 is SGDLS, CDR2 YYNGEE. The CDR3 coding sequence is TGTGCCAGCAGCGTGACTGTGGAGGGAACTGAAGCTTTCTTT. It encodes CASSVTVEGTEAFF.

The CDR3 is CASSPRGQILSGNTIYF. DNA of the CDR3: TGTGCCAGCAGTCCGAGAGGGCAGATCCTCTCTGGAAACACCATATATTTT. The chain recombines TRBV27 with TRBJ1-3; no reliable D call. V gave up 5 bases and J gave up 0 bases, with 17 bases separating them. Germline V gives CDR1 MNHEY, CDR2 SMNVEV (reference sequence). The CDR3 runs to 17 residues.

The chain employs TRBV7-8 and TRBJ2-7; tentatively, D is TRBD2 (6 bases). The CDR3 is 12 residues long. Per the germline V gene, CDR1 is SGHVS and CDR2 is FQNEAQ. Deletions cut 6 bases from V and 1 base from J, with 7 bases between. CDR3 coding DNA: TGTGCCAGCAGGGGGGGTTCCTACGAGCAGTACTTC. Its translation: CASRGGSYEQYF.

The chain has TRBV7-6 and TRBJ2-7; the D gene is possibly TRBD2 (6 bases). In germline, CDR1 is SGHVS, CDR2 FNYEAQ. Trimming removed 2 bases at V and 1 base at J, with 9 bases between. This CDR3 contains 14 residues. The CDR3 DNA follows: TGTGCCAGCAGCTTACACGGGGGTTCCTACGAGCAGTACTTC. Translating it yields CASSLHGGSYEQYF.

The chain is built from TRBV11-2 and TRBJ2-3; 11 bases agree with TRBD2. The CDR3 has 16 amino acids. Losses at the gene ends were 3 bases for V and 0 bases for J; bases not matched to a gene: 2. Germline CDR1 and CDR2: SGHAT and FQNNGV. In DNA form, the CDR3 reads TGTGCCAGCAGCTTGGGACTAGCGGCTAGCACAGATACGCAGTATTTT. Its protein is CASSLGLAASTDTQYF.

V gene TRBV28 combines with J gene TRBJ1-1; 8 nucleotides line up with TRBD1. The germline V gene encodes CDR1 MDHEN and CDR2 SYDVKM. Trimming at V came to 2 bases and at J to 3 bases, leaving 5 bases not matched to a gene. The CDR3 contains 15 residues. CDR3 DNA: TGTGCCAGCAGTTTAGCCAGGGGGCGGGACACTGAAGCTTTCTTT. Translated, it gives CASSLARGRDTEAFF. The entire variable domain, with the rest obtained from reference TRBV28 and TRBJ1-1, is as follows: DVKVTQSSRYLVKRTGEKVFLECVQDMDHENMFWYRQDPGLGLRLIYFSYDVKMKEKGDIPEGYSVSREKKERFSLILESASTNQTSMYLCASSLARGRDTEAFFGQGTRLTVV.

This chain joins TRBV6-1 and TRBJ1-3; tentatively, D is TRBD1 (5 bases). Germline loops: CDR1 MNHNS, CDR2 SASEGT. Trimming shortened V by 2 bases and J by 0 bases, and 11 bases separated the two germline ends. The CDR3 has 16 residues. CDR3: CASSESGGTSGNTIYF. The DNA of the CDR3 is TGTGCCAGCAGTGAATCGGGGGGGACCTCTGGAAACACCATATATTTT.

The chain joins TRBV5-1 to TRBJ2-1, with D perhaps matching TRBD2 (5 bases). V lost 1 base and J 0 bases, leaving 8 bases between the germline ends. Germline CDR1 and CDR2: SGHRS and YFSETQ. This CDR3 is built from 15 residues. The CDR3 nucleotides read TGCGCCAGCAGCTTGTTAGGGAGCTCCTACAATGAGCAGTTCTTC. This codes for CASSLLGSSYNEQFF.

J is TRBJ2-1 and V is TRBV29-1; D possibly corresponds to TRBD2 (6 bases). CDR1 SQVTM and CDR2 ANQGSEA come from the germline V gene. V lost 7 bases and J 5 bases, leaving 9 bases between the germline ends. The CDR3 runs 11 residues. The CDR3 sequence is CSAWGDNEQFF. DNA for the CDR3: TGCAGCGCCTGGGGGGACAATGAGCAGTTCTTC.

The chain employs TRBV18 and TRBJ1-2; 9 bases match TRBD1. This CDR3 comprises 18 residues. CDR1 and CDR2 from the germline V gene are KGHSH and LQKENI. With 5 bases clipped from V and 1 base from J, the junction kept 14 bases outside the gene matches. The CDR3 nucleotides read TGTGCCAGCTCATTATCGCCGGGACAGGGACCATTTAACTATGGCTACACCTTC. Translation: CASSLSPGQGPFNYGYTF.

This clone was detected only a few times. The CDR3 is CASSPQTSGGYNEQFF. For the CDR3, the DNA is TGTGCCAGCAGCCCCCAGACTAGCGGGGGGTACAATGAGCAGTTCTTC. This chain links TRBV7-2 with TRBJ2-1, with TRBD2 matching 13 bases. The V gene end was trimmed by 5 bases and the J gene end by 4 bases; junction bases not matched to a gene: 5. The CDR3 runs 16 residues. CDR1 is SGHTA and CDR2 is FQGNSA in the germline V gene.

V gene TRBV28 combines with J gene TRBJ2-3, with D possibly matching TRBD2 (7 bases). Germline V gives CDR1 MDHEN, CDR2 SYDVKM. The CDR3 extends over 15 amino acids. V was clipped by 2 bases and J by 4 bases, with 13 bases between them. The CDR3 DNA sequence: TGTGCCAGCAGTTTAAGCCGGGGGGCCGCAGATACGCAGTATTTT. This encodes CASSLSRGAADTQYF.

This chain links TRBV6-1 with TRBJ1-1; possibly TRBD1 for D (5 bases). The CDR3 has 14 amino acids. Germline values: CDR1 MNHNS, CDR2 SASEGT. V was pared by 4 bases and J by 7 bases, with 16 bases between. The DNA for the CDR3 is TGTGCCAGCAGTGCGGTACCTCTGACAGTTGAAGCTTTCTTT. Translation gives CASSAVPLTVEAFF.